This T cell receptor (beta chain) stems from a study of identical twins. Regarding the study as a whole: Cord blood's abundant beta clonotypes had fewer insertions, unlike memory repertoires. Researchers reported excess low generation probability among twin-shared out-of-frame alpha sequences.

With template switching, a universal primer site was added, and the cDNA carried unique molecular identifiers. TCRdb reanalysed the 5' RACE reads using MiXCR and keeps one entry per CDR3 protein. The table shows around 490,000 distinct CDR3 sequences, with approximately 20% occurring only once. The sample holds a few counts of this clonotype. The antigen is unknown. These same data were also listed under a study on yellow fever vaccine responses in identical twins. That source reports: After vaccination, twins' T cell response reportedly seemed partly convergent, partly personalized.

The TCR comes from a woman in her late teens or twenties in good health. Sequences were obtained from CD4+ T cells sorted from blood.

CDR3 DNA: TGCGCCAGCAGTAGCGGGAACGACAATGAGCAGTTCTTC. Translating it yields CASSSGNDNEQFF. The V gene is TRBV5-1, the J gene TRBJ2-1; 8 positions agree with TRBD2. CDR1 and CDR2 (germline): SGHRS, YFSETQ. The CDR3 contains 13 residues. Germline trimming cut 5 bases from V and 5 bases from J; bases unmatched to any gene: 3. Drawing the rest from reference TRBV5-1 and TRBJ2-1, the complete variable domain is KAGVTQTPRYLIKTRGQQVTLSCSPISGHRSVSWYQQTPGQGLQFLFEYFSETQRNKGNFPGRFSGRQFSNSRSEMNVSTLELGDSALYLCASSSGNDNEQFFGPGTRLTVL.